Shown below are 5 T cell receptor beta chains from a single sample sequenced in a study of cytomegalovirus exposure and HLA in healthy donors. Sequencing was performed with immunoSEQ multiplex PCR; in TCRdb, only in-frame clones are kept and a portion is missing. Seen here are about 180,000 clones, less than 85% observed once, and the top ten hold roughly 15%. Sequencing used PBMCs. These TCRs come from a man younger than 30 in good health and CMV-seropositive.

The rearrangement uses TRBV5-1 and TRBJ1-1; a possible D gene is TRBD1 (5 bases). Germline V gene data show CDR1 as SGHRS and CDR2 as YFSETQ. The CDR3 is 14 amino acids. Trimming left V 1 base short and J 3 bases short, with 10 bases between. CDR3 amino acids: CASSLQGRDTEAFF. CDR3 sequence (DNA): TGCGCCAGCAGCTTGCAGGGTCGCGACACTGAAGCTTTCTTT.

The V and J genes are TRBV5-6 and TRBJ2-5; TRBD1 agrees at 8 bases. Per the germline V gene, CDR1 is SGHDT and CDR2 is YYEEEE. V dropped 0 bases and J dropped 3; count of bases not matched to a gene: 7. CDR3 length: 16 amino acids. In nucleotides, the CDR3 is TGTGCCAGCAGCTTGGTGGGCAGGGGGCGGAAAGAGACCCAGTACTTC. Translating it yields CASSLVGRGRKETQYF.

The chain links TRBV4-1 to TRBJ2-4; D possibly corresponds to TRBD1 (7 bases). V was shortened by 5 bases and J by 5 bases, with 19 bases between the two germline ends. The CDR3 loop spans 16 amino acids. Germline V gene lookup returns CDR1 MGHRA and CDR2 YSYEKL. The chain's CDR3 is CASSYLVDREENIQYF. CDR3 nucleotide sequence: TGCGCCAGCAGCTACTTGGTTGACAGGGAGGAAAACATTCAGTACTTC.

The chain has TRBV7-2 and TRBJ2-3; TRBD2 agrees at 14 bases. The CDR3 is 17 amino acids. With V trimmed by 5 bases and J by 7 bases, 11 bases remained unmatched. CDR1 is SGHTA, CDR2 FQGNSA, per germline. As DNA, the CDR3 is TGTGCCAGCAGCCCTGATGGGACTAGCGGGGGTAAAAATACGCAGTATTTT. Protein sequence: CASSPDGTSGGKNTQYF.

The gene calls are TRBV28 and TRBJ2-7; TRBD2 might be the D (5 bases). The CDR3 has 13 amino acids. V was clipped by 7 bases and J by 3 bases, with 13 bases between them. Germline CDR1 and CDR2: MDHEN and SYDVKM. CDR3 loop: CASTNPRGYEQYF. The CDR3 nucleotides are TGTGCCAGCACTAATCCCCGGGGCTACGAGCAGTACTTC.